This TCR beta chain was obtained from a study of blood T cells in healthy people across ages. Study-wide background: Template switching retrieved approximately one barcoded beta molecule for each two T cells.

As for this clonotype: The junction departs from germline at one end; a sequencing error may be responsible.

Isolation yielded PBMCs, at least 7 million per sample, in every case. A second PCR of about 7 to 12 cycles used a sample-barcoded 5' primer and a J-beta primer mix. From the 5' RACE reads, TCRdb called clonotypes with MiXCR, one entry per CDR3 protein. Counted here are nearly 1 million distinct CDR3 sequences, roughly 47% occurring once; the ten biggest clones make up 20% to 25%. Sequenced sample: blood. This clonotype was sampled from a woman aged 55 to 70 in good health.

CDR3 in DNA: TGCAGTGCCCCTGGGGGGGGGGCCAGCGTCCTGACTTTC. Protein product: CSAPGGGASVLTF. V and J are TRBV20-1 and TRBJ2-6, with TRBD2 as a possible D gene (7 bases). From germline, CDR1 is DFQATT and CDR2 SNEGSKA (reference sequence). This CDR3 comprises 13 residues.